Included here is one TCR beta chain sequence, with context. Its antigen is currently not known. Nothing much larger sits one base from this clone, and base qualities are not available. Each collaborating institution followed its own protocols to collect whole blood in K2EDTA tubes. For TCRbeta analysis, collaborators shipped samples in one of three forms: frozen whole blood, isolated PBMCs, or DNA extracted from either of those sample types. The record originates from a study of blood T cell repertoires in COVID-19 (dated by TCRdb to 2019 to 2021). In terms of the full investigation: The collaborator samples originated in the United States, Italy and Spain and spanned the acute and convalescent phases of COVID-19. The material from the prospective study consisted of cDNA or gDNA derived from T cells, B-cell-depleted T cells, or PBMCs. Deeply sampled blood TCRbeta repertoires from subjects exposed to, actively infected with, or recovered from COVID-19 were included in the dataset. The repertoires were released in a freely available public database intended as a resource for research on the immune response to SARS-CoV-2. Samples were obtained from the ongoing ImmuneRACE study (first 160 participants) and from about 1,300 subjects provided by 6 global collaborators. A de-identified subject ID, COVID-19 status, age in years and sex were almost always included in the sample metadata. Where HLA class I and class II types were available, the types were taken from metadata supplied by the sample provider, not from assay-based typing. Beyond this particular receptor, the publication reports: The amount of clinical and demographic metadata varied by source and participant and was provided uncurated.

V and J are truncated by 3 bases and 0 bases respectively, leaving an intervening sequence of 19 bases. According to the germline V gene (reference sequence), CDR1 reads SGHKS and CDR2 reads YYEKEE. The CDR3 spans 18 residues, from the cysteine through the phenylalanine. Just CDR3 DNA is preserved here, 54 bases in frame from base 1. TCRbeta CDR3 regions were amplified from genomic DNA by means of the immunoSEQ Assay, a bias-controlled multiplex PCR. The authors' pipeline ran thus. Within the assay, amplification of reference gene primers was used to estimate how many nucleated cells each sample contained. Sequence reads were collapsed and filtered to measure the absolute abundance of every unique TCRbeta CDR3 rearrangement. For each sample, productive Simpson clonality was calculated by taking the square root of Simpson's diversity index across productive rearrangements. Entries here come from immuneACCESS through TCRdb and include only in-frame sequences with V and J called. Some clones fail to appear in such tables; in the studies checked, an unresolved V gene covers under half of the shortfall, and the cause of the remainder is unknown. V and J calls and clone size follow that table, whereas D and trimming were derived from the DNA. This sample gives roughly 120,000 clones in total; around 80% of them show up just once. The ten biggest clones cover about 4.5% of the sample.

The TCR originated in a human donor in a cohort sampled during active or convalescent COVID-19. The rearrangement combines TRBV5-5 with TRBJ1-5; 6 matching bases give a weak D call of TRBD1. The sample was peripheral blood. The base sequence is TGTGCCAGCAGCTCCAGTCTGGACAGACCTTATAGCAATCAGCCCCAGCATTTT. It specifies CASSSSLDRPYSNQPQHF.